Following are 29 T cell receptor beta chains from one sample sequenced in a study of T-cell memory formation after mild COVID-19. TCRdb independently ran MiXCR on the 5' RACE reads; one entry per CDR3 protein. The sample has 560,000 or so distinct CDR3 sequences, about 18% seen once; the top ten hold about 8.1%. The sequenced sample consisted of PBMCs or a T cell subset sorted from them (not recorded which). These receptors were collected from an adult woman who had mild COVID-19 (a few samples of this study predate the infection). Cell type and time point are not known.

The table lists this clonotype with many counts. The rearrangement links TRBV5-1 to TRBJ1-2; 7 bases are a match to TRBD1. The germline gives CDR1 SGHRS, CDR2 YFSETQ. The CDR3 spans 13 residues. V shed 5 bases, J shed 8 bases, and the junction held 9 bases outside the gene matches. CDR3 protein: CASSSGQVTGYTF. The CDR3 nucleotides are TGCGCCAGCAGTTCTGGACAGGTGACAGGCTACACCTTC.

This clonotype has more than one count but fewer than ten. The chain uses TRBV27 and TRBJ1-2; no firm D call. This CDR3 has 14 residues. Trimming took off 6 bases at V and 7 bases at J, with 18 bases between the two ends. Germline CDR1 MNHEY, CDR2 SMNVEV (reference sequence). CDR3 sequence reads: CASSERHRPVGYTF. DNA of the CDR3: TGTGCCAGCAGCGAGAGGCACAGACCGGTTGGCTACACCTTC.

The genes are TRBV12-3 or TRBV12-4 and TRBJ1-5, with a possible D match to TRBD1 (5 bases). V lost 5 bases, J lost 7 bases, and 15 bases lay in between. The CDR3 is made up of 14 amino acids. CDR3 sequence: CASSRTGGIQPQHF. CDR3 coding DNA: TGTGCCAGCAGTAGGACGGGGGGGATCCAGCCCCAGCATTTT.

The chain has TRBV4-3 and TRBJ2-7, with D tentatively TRBD2 (5 bases). The CDR3 extends over 15 amino acids. Germline V CDR1 and CDR2: LGHNA, YSLEER. V lost 0 bases and J lost 3, with 12 bases in between. CDR3 sequence reads: CASSQDELEGYEQYF. CDR3 in DNA: TGCGCCAGCAGCCAAGATGAGCTTGAGGGCTACGAGCAGTACTTC.

The gene calls are TRBV7-9 and TRBJ2-1; TRBD1 is a possible D gene (6 bases). V shed 3 bases and J shed 2 bases, with 11 bases lying between them. The CDR3 loop spans 15 amino acids. Germline values: CDR1 SEHNR, CDR2 FQNEAQ (reference sequence). CDR3 nucleotide sequence: TGTGCCAGCAGCTTGACAGGCTACACCTACAATGAGCAGTTCTTC. Its protein is CASSLTGYTYNEQFF.

This clonotype was seen only a few times. J is TRBJ1-5 and V is TRBV7-6; TRBD1 is a possible D gene (6 bases). The V and J ends lost 1 base and 6 bases respectively, with 10 bases between them. CDR3 length: 14 residues. Germline V lookup: CDR1 SGHVS, CDR2 FNYEAQ. CDR3 amino acids: CASSLEQGSQPQHF. The CDR3 nucleotides read TGTGCCAGCAGCTTAGAGCAGGGGAGTCAGCCCCAGCATTTT. The full variable domain, its missing parts supplied by reference TRBV7-6 and TRBJ1-5, is GAGVSQSPRYKVTKRGQDVALRCDPISGHVSLYWYRQALGQGPEFLTYFNYEAQQDKSGLPNDRFSAERPEGSISTLTIQRTEQRDSAMYRCASSLEQGSQPQHFGDGTRLSIL.

The chain carries TRBV7-9 and TRBJ1-1; 8 bases fit TRBD1. This CDR3 spans 14 amino acids. V shed 1 base and J 6 bases; nucleotides not matched to a gene: 4. Germline assignment: CDR1 SEHNR and CDR2 FQNEAQ (reference sequence). The CDR3 is CASSLVQGGAEAFF. CDR3 DNA: TGTGCCAGCAGCTTAGTACAGGGGGGAGCTGAAGCTTTCTTT. Full variable domain (remainder filled in from reference TRBV7-9 and TRBJ1-1): DTGVSQNPRHKITKRGQNVTFRCDPISEHNRLYWYRQTLGQGPEFLTYFQNEAQLEKSRLLSDRFSAERPKGSFSTLEIQRTEQGDSAMYLCASSLVQGGAEAFFGQGTRLTVV.

The chain recombines TRBV9 with TRBJ2-2; D may correspond to TRBD1 or TRBD2 (6 bases each). V shed 2 bases and J shed 5 bases, with 16 bases lying between them. CDR3 size: 16 residues. Germline V gene lookup returns CDR1 SGDLS and CDR2 YYNGEE. The CDR3 is CASSVPRGARTGELFF. CDR3 coding DNA: TGTGCCAGCAGCGTCCCGAGGGGGGCCAGGACCGGGGAGCTGTTTTTT. Variable domain in full (rest from reference TRBV9 and TRBJ2-2): DSGVTQTPKHLITATGQRVTLRCSPRSGDLSVYWYQQSLDQGLQFLIQYYNGEERAKGNILERFSAQQFPDLHSELNLSSLELGDSALYFCASSVPRGARTGELFFGEGSRLTVL.

This chain joins TRBV2 and TRBJ2-7; weak D call: TRBD1 (5 bases). The CDR3 length is 13 residues. Trimming cost V 7 bases and J 5 bases, with 15 bases left between them. Germline V gene lookup returns CDR1 SNHLY and CDR2 FYNNEI. DNA of the CDR3: TGTGCCAGCAAGGGGCACCGAGCCGACGAGCAGTACTTC. Protein product: CASKGHRADEQYF.

The chain is built from TRBV20-1 and TRBJ1-3, with D uncertain. This CDR3 has 14 amino acids. V was pared by 2 bases and J by 3 bases, with 11 bases between. In germline, CDR1 is DFQATT, CDR2 SNEGSKA (reference sequence). The DNA of the CDR3 is TGCAGTGCTAGACTCCTCGGAGGTGGAAACACCATATATTTT. Its translation: CSARLLGGGNTIYF.

This clonotype turned up a few times. This chain connects TRBV5-1 to TRBJ2-1; 9 bases line up with TRBD2. The CDR3 consists of 15 residues. CDR1 and CDR2 from the germline V gene are SGHRS and YFSETQ. Trimming at V came to 0 bases and at J to 9 bases, leaving 7 bases not matched to a gene. In DNA form, the CDR3 reads TGCGCCAGCAGCTTGGGGGTAGCGGGAGATGGTGAGCAGTTCTTC. Residues: CASSLGVAGDGEQFF. Full variable domain (outside the CDR3, taken from reference TRBV5-1 and TRBJ2-1): KAGVTQTPRYLIKTRGQQVTLSCSPISGHRSVSWYQQTPGQGLQFLFEYFSETQRNKGNFPGRFSGRQFSNSRSEMNVSTLELGDSALYLCASSLGVAGDGEQFFGPGTRLTVL.

The chain has TRBV12-3 or TRBV12-4 and TRBJ2-3, with D perhaps TRBD1 (5 bases). CDR3 length: 12 residues. Deletions cut 10 bases from V and 3 bases from J, with 11 bases between. CDR3 bases: TGTGCCACCAAACCAGGGACAGATACGCAGTATTTT. Residues: CATKPGTDTQYF.

The chain is built from TRBV20-1 and TRBJ2-7; D may correspond to TRBD1 or TRBD2 (5 bases each). The CDR3 contains 14 residues. The V end was cut by 3 bases, the J end by 6 bases, with 18 bases between. Germline V lookup: CDR1 DFQATT, CDR2 SNEGSKA (reference sequence). In DNA form, the CDR3 reads TGCAGTGCTAGGAATCCCGGGACGGTTTCCGAGCAGTACTTC. Residues: CSARNPGTVSEQYF.

The sample holds many counts of this clonotype. This chain's CDR3 is CASSLGLREDLNTDTQYF. The DNA for the CDR3 is TGTGCCAGCAGCTTAGGCCTTCGTGAGGACCTCAACACAGATACGCAGTATTTT. The rearrangement links TRBV7-6 to TRBJ2-3; no clear D. The CDR3 is 18 residues long. Trimming left V 1 base short and J 2 bases short, with 19 bases between. Germline V lookup: CDR1 SGHVS, CDR2 FNYEAQ.

This clonotype was detected only a few times. V is TRBV9 and J is TRBJ1-2; 11 bases are shared with TRBD1. With 3 bases clipped from V and 5 bases from J, the junction kept 9 bases outside the gene matches. The V gene's germline CDR1 is SGDLS and CDR2 YYNGEE. The CDR3 length is 16 residues. The CDR3 sequence is CASSASGTGGGYGYTF. CDR3 DNA: TGTGCCAGCAGCGCATCCGGGACAGGGGGTGGGTATGGCTACACCTTC.

This chain uses TRBV6-2 or TRBV6-3 with TRBJ2-1, with 8 bases aligning to TRBD1. This CDR3 region has 15 residues. J lost 0 bases, V lost 10 bases, and 8 bases had no gene match. The germline CDR1 and CDR2 sequences are MNHEY and SVGEGT. CDR3 loop: CATTEDRGSYNEQFF. For the CDR3, the DNA is TGTGCCACCACTGAAGACAGGGGCTCCTACAATGAGCAGTTCTTC.

This clonotype has only a few counts. The chain couples TRBV7-3 to TRBJ2-3; D possibly corresponds to TRBD2 (7 bases). The CDR3 is 15 residues long. The V and J ends lost 5 bases and 0 bases respectively, with 12 bases between them. In germline, CDR1 is SGHTA, CDR2 FQGTGA. The CDR3 sequence: CASSTGGRSTDTQYF. In DNA form, the CDR3 reads TGTGCCAGCAGCACCGGGGGGCGTAGCACAGATACGCAGTATTTT.

V and J are TRBV7-2 and TRBJ2-5; D is perhaps TRBD2 (6 bases). This CDR3 is 16 amino acids long. V was clipped by 2 bases and J by 2 bases, with 15 bases between them. In germline, CDR1 is SGHTA, CDR2 FQGNSA. CDR3 in amino acids: CASSLSGLTNQETQYF. As DNA, the CDR3 is TGTGCCAGCAGCTTATCCGGACTAACCAATCAAGAGACCCAGTACTTC.

The chain combines TRBV12-3 or TRBV12-4 with TRBJ2-1; 8 nucleotides agree with TRBD2. There are 16 residues in the CDR3. Trimming removed 4 bases from V and 4 bases from J; junction bases left unmatched: 9. This CDR3 reads CASSSQRLARYNEQFF. CDR3 coding DNA: TGTGCCAGCAGTTCCCAGCGACTAGCGCGATACAATGAGCAGTTCTTC.

There are a few counts of this clonotype. The chain has TRBV2 and TRBJ2-7, with 9 bases that match TRBD2. The ends lost 0 bases at V and 0 bases at J; junction bases unmatched: 6. The CDR3 runs 17 residues. Germline V CDR1 and CDR2: SNHLY, FYNNEI. The chain's CDR3 is CASSEAHPSGVSYEQYF. The CDR3 DNA reads as TGTGCCAGCAGTGAAGCGCACCCTAGCGGGGTCTCCTACGAGCAGTACTTC.

The chain employs TRBV20-1 and TRBJ1-5, with D possibly TRBD1 on 5 matching bases. The germline V gene has CDR1 DFQATT and CDR2 SNEGSKA (reference sequence). Trimming removed 0 bases from V and 3 bases from J, with 15 bases in between. The CDR3 sequence is 16 residues long. CDR3 bases: TGCAGTGCTAGAGAAGGAAAAGGGACTGTCAATCAGCCCCAGCATTTT. As protein: CSAREGKGTVNQPQHF.

V usage is TRBV19 and J usage is TRBJ2-1; D might be TRBD2 (6 bases). Trimming stripped 8 bases from V and 5 bases from J, with 13 bases between. Germline V CDR1 and CDR2: LNHDA, SQIVND (reference sequence). The CDR3 loop spans 13 amino acids. The CDR3 is CASSAGNHNEQFF. CDR3 nucleotides: TGTGCCAGTTCGGCGGGGAATCACAATGAGCAGTTCTTC.

This clonotype came up a few times. The V call is TRBV6-2 or TRBV6-3, the J call TRBJ1-2; 7 nucleotides line up with TRBD1. This CDR3 contains 15 residues. From germline, CDR1 is MNHEY and CDR2 SVGEGT. After removal of 8 bases from V and 5 bases from J, the junction contained 14 bases not matched to a gene. The CDR3 DNA reads TGTGCCAGCCAACCACGCGGACAGGAGGGTTATGGCTACACCTTC. Its protein product is CASQPRGQEGYGYTF.

The chain couples TRBV6-1 to TRBJ1-2; D is unclear. The V end lost 6 bases, the J end lost 0 bases, and 17 bases lay between the germline ends. This CDR3 contains 16 residues. Germline V gene sequence: CDR1 MNHNS, CDR2 SASEGT. CDR3 protein: CASRRATGAPNYGYTF. CDR3 in DNA: TGTGCCAGCAGAAGAGCGACGGGAGCTCCTAACTATGGCTACACCTTC.

This sequence joins TRBV7-3 and TRBJ2-2; D might be TRBD1 or TRBD2, each matching 6 bases. Trimming took off 2 bases at V and 4 bases at J, with 14 bases between the two ends. This CDR3 is built from 16 residues. Germline V gene lookup returns CDR1 SGHTA and CDR2 FQGTGA. The CDR3 bases are TGTGCCAGCAGCTTAGTTGGGGGGCAGAGCACCGGGGAGCTGTTTTTT. Its protein product is CASSLVGGQSTGELFF.

V is TRBV3-1 and J is TRBJ1-2; 9 bases are shared with TRBD1. The germline V gene encodes CDR1 LGHDT and CDR2 YNNKEL (reference sequence). The V and J ends lost 2 bases and 6 bases, in that order; junction bases with no gene match: 1. The CDR3 extends over 13 amino acids. CDR3 sequence: CASSQWTGDGYTF. In DNA form, the CDR3 reads TGTGCCAGCAGCCAATGGACAGGGGATGGCTACACCTTC.

This clonotype came up a few times. This chain uses TRBV27 with TRBJ1-5; TRBD1 aligns across 7 bases. From germline, CDR1 is MNHEY and CDR2 SMNVEV (reference sequence). With 6 bases clipped from V and 0 bases from J, the junction kept 17 bases outside the gene matches. This CDR3 is built from 19 residues. DNA of the CDR3: TGTGCCAGCAGCCATTTGAAGGCACGGGACAGACTTAGCAATCAGCCCCAGCATTTT. As protein: CASSHLKARDRLSNQPQHF.

This chain joins TRBV7-9 and TRBJ2-7; possible D gene TRBD2, 5 bases. The CDR3 is made up of 15 amino acids. Trimming cost V 4 bases and J 5 bases, with 18 bases left between them. Germline-derived CDR1 and CDR2 are SEHNR and FQNEAQ (reference sequence). CDR3 in DNA: TGTGCCAGCAGCTGGCTCGGGCTAGCAATAGACGAGCAGTACTTC. It codes for CASSWLGLAIDEQYF.

This clonotype was seen more than once but under ten times. The chain links TRBV28 to TRBJ1-2; D not resolved. CDR1 is MDHEN and CDR2 is SYDVKM in the germline V gene. With 7 bases removed from V and 4 bases from J, the gap between germline ends came to 16 bases. The CDR3 has 14 residues. In DNA, the CDR3 is TGTGCCAGCACCCCTCCTGGAGGGTCCTATGGCTACACCTTC. This translates into CASTPPGGSYGYTF.